This TCR beta chain is drawn from a study of brain T cells in children with intractable seizures. Germline CDR1 SGHTS, CDR2 YDEGEE. The CDR3 is 16 amino acids. Losses at the gene ends were 5 bases for V and 7 bases for J; bases not matched to a gene: 14. The repertoire was sequenced with immunoSEQ multiplex PCR; TCRdb's copy has only in-frame clones and lacks some. The profile shows roughly 69,000 clones, around 95% of them singletons. Study-wide points: Patients' HCMV serostatus was unknown; virus specificity rests on CDR3 similarity alone.

Sequencing was limited to surgery cases with top T cell transcript signatures in brain tissue. Note on this clone: The antigen is not known.

The material was peripheral blood, obtained at surgery. This rearrangement joins TRBV5-8 to TRBJ1-4; 7 positions agree with TRBD1. This receptor was taken from a boy younger than two with focal cortical dysplasia and intractable seizures. CDR3 region: CASSPGKTGFGEKLFF. CDR3 nucleotide sequence: TGTGCCAGCAGTCCCGGGAAGACAGGGTTTGGTGAAAAACTGTTTTTT. The full variable domain, completed using reference TRBV5-8 and TRBJ1-4, is EAGVTQSPTHLIKTRGQQATLRCSPISGHTSVYWYQQALGLGLQFLLWYDEGEERNRGNFPPRFSGRQFPNYSSELNVNALELEDSALYLCASSPGKTGFGEKLFFGSGTQLSVL.